The rows below give T cell receptor beta chains drawn from one sample of a study of Ad26.COV2.S vaccination and SARS-CoV-2 variants. Sequenced by immunoSEQ multiplex PCR; TCRdb stores in-frame clones only, minus some. Among over 110,000 clones listed, more than 80% were seen once. The starting material was peripheral blood, obtained after recovery from COVID-19. The origin of the receptors is a human donor who had recovered from COVID-19. Both conserved end residues are part of each CDR3. Fields, in order: CDR3 length, J gene, V gene, D gene, CDR3 protein. The D gene is left open where the match is weak.

len: 15; j_gene: TRBJ1-1; v_gene: TRBV11-2; d_gene: .; CDR3aa: CASSTQASTNTEAFF
len: 15; j_gene: TRBJ2-1; v_gene: TRBV7-2; d_gene: TRBD2; CDR3aa: CASSFLAGVPNGQFF
len: 15; j_gene: TRBJ1-2; v_gene: TRBV30; d_gene: .; CDR3aa: CAWSVPREANYGYTF
len: 14; j_gene: TRBJ1-5; v_gene: TRBV7-2; d_gene: TRBD1; CDR3aa: CASSRTGGWQPQHF
len: 13; j_gene: TRBJ2-7; v_gene: TRBV18; d_gene: .; CDR3aa: CASSPAKGYEQYF
len: 15; j_gene: TRBJ2-2; v_gene: TRBV7-2; d_gene: .; CDR3aa: CASSLGLRRAGELFF
len: 18; j_gene: TRBJ2-3; v_gene: TRBV5-6; d_gene: TRBD2; CDR3aa: CASSLWTSGDPSTDTQYF
len: 12; j_gene: TRBJ2-1; v_gene: TRBV18; d_gene: .; CDR3aa: CASSTGYNEQFF
len: 15; j_gene: TRBJ2-2; v_gene: TRBV6-5; d_gene: .; CDR3aa: CASSYPRADTGELFF
len: 13; j_gene: TRBJ1-2; v_gene: TRBV13; d_gene: .; CDR3aa: CASSLGGNYGYTF
len: 11; j_gene: TRBJ2-7; v_gene: TRBV28; d_gene: .; CDR3aa: CASSRRYEQYF
len: 15; j_gene: TRBJ1-5; v_gene: TRBV28; d_gene: .; CDR3aa: CASSSSGVSNQPQHF
len: 14; j_gene: TRBJ1-5; v_gene: TRBV28; d_gene: .; CDR3aa: CASSFGYSNQPQHF
len: 13; j_gene: TRBJ1-1; v_gene: TRBV5-5; d_gene: TRBD1; CDR3aa: CASSLGDRTEAFF
len: 16; j_gene: TRBJ1-5; v_gene: TRBV11-2; d_gene: TRBD1; CDR3aa: CASSPSTGQGNQPQHF
len: 13; j_gene: TRBJ2-7; v_gene: TRBV5-1; d_gene: .; CDR3aa: CASRPDSRYEQYF
len: 16; j_gene: TRBJ2-2; v_gene: TRBV10-2; d_gene: .; CDR3aa: CASRTPGNSRAGELFF
len: 14; j_gene: TRBJ2-1; v_gene: TRBV5-1; d_gene: .; CDR3aa: CASSLSSEVDEQFF
len: 14; j_gene: TRBJ2-7; v_gene: TRBV4-1; d_gene: .; CDR3aa: CASSPFFPFYEQYF
len: 17; j_gene: TRBJ2-5; v_gene: TRBV28; d_gene: TRBD1; CDR3aa: CASSLEWGQGAGETQYF
len: 14; j_gene: TRBJ1-5; v_gene: TRBV28; d_gene: TRBD1; CDR3aa: CASRPGGSNQPQHF
len: 14; j_gene: TRBJ2-2; v_gene: TRBV6-5; d_gene: TRBD2; CDR3aa: CASQTGGHTGELFF
len: 14; j_gene: TRBJ1-1; v_gene: TRBV2; d_gene: .; CDR3aa: CASSEVGGYTEAFF
len: 11; j_gene: TRBJ1-4; v_gene: TRBV20-1; d_gene: .; CDR3aa: CSASSQEKLFF
len: 15; j_gene: TRBJ2-3; v_gene: TRBV29-1; d_gene: .; CDR3aa: CSVERPETSTDTQYF
len: 11; j_gene: TRBJ2-7; v_gene: TRBV23-1; d_gene: .; CDR3aa: CASPSHREQYF
len: 16; j_gene: TRBJ2-7; v_gene: TRBV2; d_gene: .; CDR3aa: CASRGKAERSAYEQYF
len: 15; j_gene: TRBJ2-1; v_gene: TRBV5-1; d_gene: TRBD1; CDR3aa: CASRTDRGSYNEQFF
len: 16; j_gene: TRBJ1-6; v_gene: TRBV7-2; d_gene: .; CDR3aa: CASSLVGGSYNSPLHF
len: 16; j_gene: TRBJ2-3; v_gene: TRBV15; d_gene: .; CDR3aa: CATSIRRGGETDTQYF
len: 14; j_gene: TRBJ1-5; v_gene: TRBV6-5; d_gene: .; CDR3aa: CASSYSPRSQPQHF
len: 16; j_gene: TRBJ2-1; v_gene: TRBV4-1; d_gene: .; CDR3aa: CASSRRKGGEGVEQFF
len: 16; j_gene: TRBJ2-7; v_gene: TRBV4-1; d_gene: TRBD1; CDR3aa: CASSQGTGGTTYEQYF
len: 14; j_gene: TRBJ1-1; v_gene: TRBV3-1/TRBV3-2; d_gene: .; CDR3aa: CASSHSAGFTEAFF
len: 16; j_gene: TRBJ2-3; v_gene: TRBV4-3; d_gene: .; CDR3aa: CASSQGGHLSADTQYF
len: 15; j_gene: TRBJ1-6; v_gene: TRBV6-5; d_gene: TRBD1; CDR3aa: CASSYSNRGHSPLHF
len: 14; j_gene: TRBJ2-1; v_gene: TRBV5-6; d_gene: TRBD2; CDR3aa: CASSSSGGVYEQFF
len: 15; j_gene: TRBJ1-2; v_gene: TRBV5-4; d_gene: TRBD1; CDR3aa: CASSFADRDKVGYTF
len: 13; j_gene: TRBJ2-7; v_gene: TRBV7-8; d_gene: .; CDR3aa: CASSSGLNPGQYF
len: 14; j_gene: TRBJ1-2; v_gene: TRBV6-2/TRBV6-3; d_gene: TRBD1; CDR3aa: CASSYSWTGHGYTF